The entry that follows covers one T cell receptor (beta chain) sequence. Antigen specificity is unknown. Assay: immunoSEQ multiplex PCR; the TCRdb copy retains only in-frame clones and omits some. The profile shows roughly 70,000 clones, roughly 90% of them singletons. The V and J ends lost 2 bases and 3 bases respectively, with 18 bases between them. The CDR3 runs to 18 residues. CDR1 is SGHKS and CDR2 is YYEKEE in the germline V gene (reference sequence). These data are taken from a study of T cell responses to AZD1222 COVID-19 vaccine. Notes on the study in general: Two AZD1222 administrations were followed by greater Spike-specific TCR breadth and depth.

The source was peripheral blood, collected on day 0 of AZD1222 vaccination. This TCR derives from an adult in good health. The chain joins TRBV5-5 to TRBJ2-6; possibly TRBD2 for D (5 bases). This chain's CDR3 is CASSLSTPFGSGANVLTF. CDR3 sequence (DNA): TGTGCCAGCAGCTTAAGTACGCCCTTTGGGAGTGGGGCCAACGTCCTGACTTTC.